Described below is a single TCR beta chain sequence and its context. Its target is not known. Original processing notes: Productive clonotypes were detectable down to 2.59 x 10-5 frequency. The table came from immunoSEQ multiplex PCR; TCRdb's copy has only in-frame clones and leaves some out. V and J calls and clone size are given by that table; D and trimming were obtained from the DNA. The sample shows roughly 35,000 clones, 65% to 70% of them seen only once. This sample was included in a study of STAT5B mutations in CD4+ large granular lymphocyte leukemia. Germline trimming cut 3 bases from V and 1 base from J; bases unmatched to any gene: 2. Germline loops: CDR1 SEHNR, CDR2 FQNEAQ (reference sequence). CDR3 length: 15 amino acids. Findings of the study overall: CD4-sorted patient repertoires seemed more clonal than healthy CD4+ repertoires. Compared with healthy controls (2/35), patient top clones favored TRBV06 (8/27). Higher CD4+ than CD8+ T-LGLL clonality might reflect small sample size.

Sequenced material: CD4+ T cells from blood buffy coats. The gene calls are TRBV7-9 and TRBJ2-2; 7 bases are shared with TRBD1. This receptor was taken from a human donor in good health. CDR3 nucleotides: TGTGCCAGCAGCTTCACAGGGGTGAACACCGGGGAGCTGTTTTTT. Protein sequence: CASSFTGVNTGELFF. The complete variable domain, with remaining parts taken from reference TRBV7-9 and TRBJ2-2, reads DTGVSQNPRHKITKRGQNVTFRCDPISEHNRLYWYRQTLGQGPEFLTYFQNEAQLEKSRLLSDRFSAERPKGSFSTLEIQRTEQGDSAMYLCASSFTGVNTGELFFGEGSRLTVL.